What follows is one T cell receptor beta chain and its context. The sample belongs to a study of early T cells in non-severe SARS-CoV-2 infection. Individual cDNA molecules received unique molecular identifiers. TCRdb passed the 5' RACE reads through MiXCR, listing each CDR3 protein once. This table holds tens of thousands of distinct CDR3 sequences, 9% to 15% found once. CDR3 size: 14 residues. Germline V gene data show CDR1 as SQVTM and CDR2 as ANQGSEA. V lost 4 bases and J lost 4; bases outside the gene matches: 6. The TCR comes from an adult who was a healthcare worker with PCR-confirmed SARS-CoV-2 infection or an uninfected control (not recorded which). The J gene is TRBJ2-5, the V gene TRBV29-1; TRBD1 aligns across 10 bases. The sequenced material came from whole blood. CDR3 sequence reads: CSVGTGGGRETQYF. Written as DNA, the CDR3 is TGCAGCGTTGGGACAGGGGGAGGTCGAGAGACCCAGTACTTC.